This is a list of T cell receptor beta chains from one sample in a study of cytotoxic CD8 clonotypes in ibrutinib-treated CLL. Repertoires were generated with immunoSEQ multiplex PCR, while TCRdb's copy carries only in-frame clones and drops some. The table lists over 95,000 clones, 50% to 65% of them singletons. The specimen was PBMCs, collected after 24 months of ibrutinib treatment. All receptors derive from a human donor with chronic lymphocytic leukemia. CDR3s include the opening cysteine and the closing phenylalanine or tryptophan. D genes are given only for firm matches. Clone size appears in some rows only: once, few, many, or a class for an expanded clone.

TRBV5-6	.	TRBJ1-1	.	TGTGCCAGCAGCCTTCGGCAGGGCCGGAACACTGAAGCTTTCTTT	CASSLRQGRNTEAFF
TRBV6-1	.	TRBJ2-5	TRBD2	TGTGCCAGCAGCTCGGGGGGGTGGCAAGAGACCCAGTACTTC	CASSSGGWQETQYF
TRBV5-1	few	TRBJ2-3	.	TGCGCCAGCAGCTTGCGAGTACAGACCACAGATACGCAGTATTTT	CASSLRVQTTDTQYF
TRBV29-1	few	TRBJ2-1	TRBD1	TGCAGCGTTGAAGGGGGGCAGGGGGCAAATGAGCAGTTCTTC	CSVEGGQGANEQFF
TRBV5-1	.	TRBJ2-1	.	TGCGCCAGCAGCCCCAGCCTCAGCTCCTACAATGAGCAGTTCTTC	CASSPSLSSYNEQFF
TRBV7-6	.	TRBJ1-4	.	TGTGCCAGCAGCTTGGGCGGGGGACTAACTAATGAAAAACTGTTTTTT	CASSLGGGLTNEKLFF
TRBV28	once	TRBJ1-2	.	TGTGCCAGCAGTCTAGGTGTGGGGGTCCAAGGCTATGGCTACACCTTC	CASSLGVGVQGYGYTF
TRBV18	.	TRBJ2-2	.	TGTGCCAGCTCACCCTCGGGACAAAACACCGGGGAGCTGTTTTTT	CASSPSGQNTGELFF
TRBV5-6	.	TRBJ2-7	.	TGTGCCAGCAGCTTGGGGGCAGACTACTACGAGCAGTACTTC	CASSLGADYYEQYF
TRBV5-5	few	TRBJ1-4	.	TGTGCCAGCAGCCCCCGGTCAGGAAATGAAAAACTGTTTTTT	CASSPRSGNEKLFF
TRBV21-1	.	TRBJ2-7	.	TGTGCCAGCACCGACCTAACAGGGGCGAGCTCCTACGAGCAGTACTTC	CASTDLTGASSYEQYF
TRBV2	.	TRBJ2-7	TRBD1	TGTGCCAGCAGTTCGGGACAGGCCCACTACGAGCAGTACTTC	CASSSGQAHYEQYF
TRBV7-2	.	TRBJ1-1	.	TGTGCCAGCAGCTTATGGTCCGAGGGGGAAGCTTTCTTT	CASSLWSEGEAFF
TRBV2	.	TRBJ2-1	TRBD1	TGTGCCAGCAGTGAAATTATGCCGGGACAGGCGTCCTACAATGAGCAGTTCTTC	CASSEIMPGQASYNEQFF
TRBV28	.	TRBJ2-2	.	TGTGCCAGCAGATCCGGGACCGGGGAGCTGTTTTTT	CASRSGTGELFF
TRBV28	.	TRBJ2-1	TRBD1	TGTGCCAGTAAGGGGGCAGGTTCCTACAATGAGCAGTTCTTC	CASKGAGSYNEQFF
TRBV5-6	.	TRBJ2-1	.	TGTGCCAGCACACTCCTAGAGAGCTCCTACAATGAGCAGTTCTTC	CASTLLESSYNEQFF
TRBV6-6	few	TRBJ2-3	.	TGTGCCAGCAGTCCTCGGGCAGATACGCAGTATTTT	CASSPRADTQYF
TRBV7-2	.	TRBJ2-7	TRBD2	TGTGCCAGCAGACGTGACCTAGCGGGGGCCACTAAGGTCGACGAGCAGTACTTC	CASRRDLAGATKVDEQYF
TRBV6-4	.	TRBJ2-5	.	TGTGCCAGCAGTGAGAATTTTGGAGAGACCCAGTACTTC	CASSENFGETQYF
TRBV29-1	few	TRBJ1-5	TRBD1	TGCAGCGCCGGACAGGGTAAGGATCAGCCCCAGCATTTT	CSAGQGKDQPQHF
TRBV7-9	.	TRBJ2-7	.	TGTGCCAGCAGCTCCAGCGCCGGGACACGGATCTCCTACGAGCAGTACTTC	CASSSSAGTRISYEQYF
TRBV7-8	.	TRBJ2-3	TRBD2	TGTGCCAGCAGCGCAATAGCGGGGGGGCCAGATACGCAGTATTTT	CASSAIAGGPDTQYF
TRBV30	.	TRBJ2-6	TRBD1	TGTGCCTGGGGAGGGACAGGGGTGCGAGGGGCCAACGTCCTGACTTTC	CAWGGTGVRGANVLTF
TRBV5-4	.	TRBJ2-7	.	TGTGCCAGCAGCTTGCGGGGAACCTACGAGCAGTACTTC	CASSLRGTYEQYF
TRBV19	.	TRBJ2-4	TRBD1	TGTGCCAGTAGTATCTTAAGACAGGGACGGGGCATTCAGTACTTC	CASSILRQGRGIQYF
TRBV7-9	.	TRBJ1-1	.	TGTGCCAGCAGCCTCGGACGGGATAACGAAGCTTTCTTT	CASSLGRDNEAFF
TRBV5-6	.	TRBJ2-2	TRBD1	TGTGCCAGCAGCCCGGGACAGGGGGCTTACACCGGGGAGCTGTTTTTT	CASSPGQGAYTGELFF
TRBV6-1	few	TRBJ1-6	TRBD1	TGTGCCAGCAGTGACCGCAGGGGGAGAAATTCACCCCTCCACTTT	CASSDRRGRNSPLHF
TRBV7-2	.	TRBJ2-7	TRBD1	TGTGCCAGCAGCTTAGCGCGGACAGGGGGCGAGCAGTACTTC	CASSLARTGGEQYF
TRBV7-2	.	TRBJ2-7	.	TGTGCCAGCAGCTCTTTGAACGAGCAGTACTTC	CASSSLNEQYF
TRBV10-3	.	TRBJ1-5	.	TGTGCCATCAGTGAACAGGGTTTCGATCAGCCCCAGCATTTT	CAISEQGFDQPQHF
TRBV6-5	few	TRBJ2-7	.	TGTGCCAGCAGACATGGGTACGAGCAGTACTTC	CASRHGYEQYF
TRBV11-2	few	TRBJ2-7	TRBD1	TGTGCCAGCAGTCGAGGACAGGGTGTAGCCTACGAGCAGTACTTC	CASSRGQGVAYEQYF
TRBV5-1	.	TRBJ2-7	TRBD2	TGCGCCAGCAGCGGAACTAGCGGGGGGGCCCACGAGCAGTACTTC	CASSGTSGGAHEQYF
TRBV9	.	TRBJ2-7	.	TGTGCCAGCAGCTCACTAGGGGAGCAGTACTTC	CASSSLGEQYF
TRBV29-1	.	TRBJ2-1	.	TGCAGCGTTGAAGATCGGGGGACAGAAACTAGCTCCTACAATGAGCAGTTCTTC	CSVEDRGTETSSYNEQFF
TRBV6-6	.	TRBJ2-7	.	TGTGCCAGCAGTCGACAGGCCGCCTACGAGCAGTACTTC	CASSRQAAYEQYF
TRBV29-1	.	TRBJ2-3	.	TGCAGCGTTGAAAGGACAGATACGCAGTATTTT	CSVERTDTQYF
TRBV6-5	.	TRBJ1-2	TRBD1	TGTGCCAGCCTACAGGGGAGGGATGGCTACACCTTC	CASLQGRDGYTF
TRBV5-1	few	TRBJ2-7	TRBD1	TGCGCCAGCAGCCTTTCGACAGGGATTTTTTACGAGCAGTACTTC	CASSLSTGIFYEQYF
TRBV29-1	.	TRBJ2-5	.	TGCAGCGTTGGAGTCTCATTAAGGGAGACCCAGTACTTC	CSVGVSLRETQYF
TRBV5-1	.	TRBJ2-5	TRBD1	TGCGCCAGCAGCACCCAGACAGGGTCCCAAGAGACCCAGTACTTC	CASSTQTGSQETQYF
TRBV30	.	TRBJ2-2	TRBD2	TGTGCCTGGAGATCCGGGACTAGCGGGCCGAACACCGGGGAGCTGTTTTTT	CAWRSGTSGPNTGELFF
TRBV4-3	.	TRBJ2-5	.	TGCGCCAGCAGCCAAGATCAGGACTCAGGGAACCAGTACTTC	CASSQDQDSGNQYF